Following are 27 T cell receptor beta chains from one sample sequenced in a study of blood T cells in healthy people across ages. A second roughly 6 to 11 cycle PCR used barcoded and J-beta primers. TCRdb reprocessed the 5' RACE reads with MiXCR, giving one entry per CDR3 protein. Seen here are around 1.7 million distinct CDR3 sequences, roughly 27% observed once, and the top ten hold roughly 8%. The sample consisted of blood. The receptors come from a woman aged 30 to 39 in good health.

This clonotype was found many times. The chain joins TRBV10-2 to TRBJ2-5, with 9 bases fitting TRBD2. CDR1 and CDR2 from the germline V gene are WSHSY and SAAADI. This CDR3 region has 14 residues. V shed 7 bases, J shed 1 base, and the junction held 4 bases outside the gene matches. CDR3 loop: CASIAAGGQETQYF. Here the CDR3 DNA reads TGCGCCAGCATTGCAGCGGGGGGCCAAGAGACCCAGTACTTC.

The rearrangement uses TRBV4-1 and TRBJ1-2, with no clear D. V was shortened by 6 bases and J by 5 bases, with 19 bases between the two germline ends. The germline V gene has CDR1 MGHRA and CDR2 YSYEKL. The length of the CDR3 is 15 residues. Here the CDR3 reads CASRLTAIFGYGYTF. The CDR3 nucleotides are TGCGCCAGCAGGTTAACAGCGATCTTTGGGTATGGCTACACCTTC.

The sample holds many counts of this clonotype. The chain couples TRBV5-1 to TRBJ2-6; D might be TRBD1 or TRBD2, each matching 5 bases. Trimming removed 0 bases at V and 2 bases at J, with 6 bases between. CDR3 length: 15 amino acids. The V gene's germline CDR1 is SGHRS and CDR2 YFSETQ. DNA for the CDR3: TGCGCCAGCAGCTTGGGGGGGACTGGGGCCAACGTCCTGACTTTC. The encoded protein is CASSLGGTGANVLTF.

This clonotype came up many times. The CDR3 DNA is TGTGCCAGCAGCCAAAGGGGACCAGAGGGAGAGACCCAGTACTTC. As protein: CASSQRGPEGETQYF. This chain uses TRBV4-2 with TRBJ2-5, with D perhaps being TRBD1 or TRBD2 (5 bases each). With 2 bases removed from V and 4 bases from J, the gap between germline ends came to 14 bases. The CDR3 runs 15 residues. CDR1 and CDR2 (germline): LGHNA, YNFKEQ.

This sequence joins TRBV24-1 and TRBJ1-5; D remains unclear. The germline V gene encodes CDR1 KGHDR and CDR2 SFDVKD. V was trimmed by 4 bases and J by 6 bases, leaving 15 bases between them. This CDR3 spans 15 amino acids. The CDR3 spells CATSDPDAHFQPQHF. In DNA form, the CDR3 reads TGTGCCACCAGTGACCCGGATGCCCACTTTCAGCCCCAGCATTTT.

This clonotype was seen only a few times. The V and J genes are TRBV20-1 and TRBJ2-7, with D unresolved. CDR3 length: 13 residues. Per the germline V gene, CDR1 is DFQATT and CDR2 is SNEGSKA (reference sequence). The V and J ends lost 0 bases and 2 bases respectively, with 8 bases between them. This chain's CDR3 is CSARDQLTYEQYF. CDR3 DNA sequence: TGCAGTGCTAGAGACCAACTCACCTACGAGCAGTACTTC.

On this clonotype: A much larger clone lies a single base off, so this may be a read error. The V call is TRBV29-1, the J call TRBJ2-4, with 7 bases identical to TRBD1. The J call is uncertain, as TRBJ2-7 better fits the DNA end. Germline values: CDR1 SQVTM, CDR2 ANQGSEA. CDR3 length: 14 residues. In DNA, the CDR3 is TGCGGCGTGGGACCTCGACAGGGACCCTACGAGCAGTACTTC. Protein: CGVGPRQGPYEQYF.

The chain recombines TRBV5-1 with TRBJ2-3; the D is unclear. Germline values: CDR1 SGHRS, CDR2 YFSETQ. The CDR3 is 15 residues long. V dropped 0 bases and J dropped 2 bases, with 10 bases sitting between them. The DNA for the CDR3 is TGCGCCAGCAGCTTGGAGAGACACCCCACAGATACGCAGTATTTT. This sequence encodes CASSLERHPTDTQYF.

This clonotype has just a few counts. The V call is TRBV9, the J call TRBJ2-1; D is possibly TRBD2 (6 bases). From germline, CDR1 is SGDLS and CDR2 YYNGEE. Deletions cut 0 bases from V and 9 bases from J, with 13 bases between. CDR3 length: 14 residues. The CDR3 sequence: CASSVDPTSTEQFF. In DNA, the CDR3 is TGTGCCAGCAGCGTAGACCCAACTAGCACTGAGCAGTTCTTC.

The rearrangement uses TRBV12-3 or TRBV12-4 and TRBJ1-5; possibly TRBD1 for D (6 bases). Trimming cost V 8 bases and J 7 bases, with 18 bases left between them. The CDR3 is made up of 14 amino acids. CDR3 sequence (DNA): TGTGCCAGCCTCCGATCGGACAGAAACCAGCCCCAGCATTTT. Protein: CASLRSDRNQPQHF.

This chain uses TRBV9 with TRBJ1-6; D unresolved. V was pared by 7 bases and J by 10 bases, with 12 bases between. CDR1 is SGDLS, CDR2 YYNGEE, per germline. The length of the CDR3 is 12 residues. The DNA for the CDR3 is TGTGCCAGCCAAGTTTCGTCCTCACCCCTCCACTTT. Encoded protein: CASQVSSSPLHF.

This sequence joins TRBV7-3 and TRBJ2-2; 7 bases map to TRBD1. J lost 4 bases, V lost 3 bases, and 2 bases had no gene match. Germline lookup yields CDR1 SGHTA and CDR2 FQGTGA. This CDR3 contains 14 residues. CDR3 in amino acids: CASSFDRATGELFF. Written as DNA, the CDR3 is TGTGCCAGCAGCTTCGACAGGGCCACCGGGGAGCTGTTTTTT.

This clonotype has more than one count but fewer than ten. The chain has TRBV6-1 and TRBJ2-6; the match to TRBD2 covers 9 bases. The CDR3 contains 17 residues. V lost 7 bases to trimming and J lost 0 bases; unmatched junction nucleotides: 7. Germline loops: CDR1 MNHNS, CDR2 SASEGT. The CDR3 loop reads CASTSRGGDSGANVLTF. CDR3 DNA: TGTGCCAGCACGTCGCGCGGGGGGGACTCTGGGGCCAACGTCCTGACTTTC.

The chain recombines TRBV7-2 with TRBJ2-5; TRBD2 is a possible D gene (5 bases). CDR3 length equals 14 residues. Germline loops: CDR1 SGHTA, CDR2 FQGNSA. V was pared by 5 bases and J by 2 bases, with 12 bases between. The CDR3 DNA reads as TGTGCCAGCAGCCTGGTAGCGAAACAAGAGACCCAGTACTTC. This gives the protein CASSLVAKQETQYF.

V gene TRBV7-2 combines with J gene TRBJ1-2; no clear D. The CDR3 totals 10 residues. V was pared by 10 bases and J by 6 bases, with 9 bases between. The V gene's germline CDR1 is SGHTA and CDR2 FQGNSA. Here the CDR3 reads CAIAGHGYTF. The CDR3, as DNA: TGTGCCATCGCGGGTCATGGCTACACCTTC.

The rearrangement uses TRBV29-1 and TRBJ2-5; 14 nucleotides agree with TRBD2. V shed 6 bases, J shed 3 bases, and the junction held 3 bases outside the gene matches. The V gene's germline CDR1 is SQVTM and CDR2 ANQGSEA. CDR3 size: 14 residues. Here the CDR3 DNA reads TGCAGCGTAGGGACTAGCGGGGGAAAAGAGACCCAGTACTTC. Its protein product is CSVGTSGGKETQYF.

V and J are TRBV20-1 and TRBJ2-1; D is perhaps TRBD1 or TRBD2 (5 bases each). The germline V gene encodes CDR1 DFQATT and CDR2 SNEGSKA (reference sequence). V was trimmed by 6 bases and J by 6 bases, leaving 15 bases between them. The CDR3 contains 13 residues. CDR3 DNA: TGCAGTGCCTGGGACCCGGGTAGCAATGAGCAGTTCTTC. Translated: CSAWDPGSNEQFF.

V is TRBV6-5 and J is TRBJ2-3; D perhaps matches TRBD2 (7 bases). Germline assignment: CDR1 MNHEY and CDR2 SVGAGI. The CDR3 totals 15 residues. The V and J ends lost 6 bases and 0 bases respectively, with 13 bases between them. Here the CDR3 reads CASSRGALSTDTQYF. CDR3 DNA: TGTGCCAGCAGCCGGGGGGCACTCAGCACAGATACGCAGTATTTT.

As regards this clonotype: It may be a read error: a sequence one base away is much more abundant. This chain uses TRBV7-2 with TRBJ2-1, with 7 bases lining up with TRBD2. The CDR3 sequence is 16 residues long. Germline-derived CDR1 and CDR2 are SGHTA and FQGNSA. The CDR3 is CASRPPGGSLWDEQVF. In nucleotides, the CDR3 is TGTGCCAGCAGGCCACCCGGCGGGAGCCTCTGGGATGAGCAGGTCTTC. Together with reference TRBV7-2 and TRBJ2-1, the CDR3 gives the full variable domain: GAGVSQSPSNKVTEKGKDVELRCDPISGHTALYWYRQSLGQGLEFLIYFQGNSAPDKSGLPSDRFSAERTGGSVSTLTIQRTQQEDSAVYLCASRPPGGSLWDEQVFGPGTRLTVL.

J is TRBJ1-2 and V is TRBV20-1; TRBD1 might be the D (5 bases). Trimming took 6 bases from V and 5 from J, leaving 19 bases between them. The CDR3 sequence is 14 residues long. Germline lookup yields CDR1 DFQATT and CDR2 SNEGSKA (reference sequence). CDR3 residues: CSALARGAGYGYTF. In DNA form, the CDR3 reads TGCAGTGCGCTCGCTAGGGGAGCGGGATATGGCTACACCTTC.

This chain connects TRBV7-2 to TRBJ1-2; the D is unclear. Germline assignment: CDR1 SGHTA and CDR2 FQGNSA. The CDR3 contains 14 residues. Trimming took 0 bases from V and 7 from J, leaving 12 bases between them. The CDR3 region has the DNA TGTGCCAGCAGCTTAGCGCCCTGGAGGAGTGGCTACACCTTC. Protein product: CASSLAPWRSGYTF.

CDR3 protein: CATTGTGANTEAFF. The CDR3 coding sequence is TGTGCCACCACCGGGACAGGGGCGAACACTGAAGCTTTCTTT. The gene calls are TRBV27 and TRBJ1-1; 10 nucleotides align to TRBD1. J gave up 1 base and V 10 bases, and 6 bases lay outside the gene matches. This CDR3 comprises 14 residues. CDR1 MNHEY and CDR2 SMNVEV come from the germline V gene (reference sequence).

This clonotype appeared a few times. The chain combines TRBV28 with TRBJ2-7; TRBD1 matches at 10 bases. Germline V lookup: CDR1 MDHEN, CDR2 SYDVKM. The CDR3 sequence is 16 residues long. Trimming took 6 bases from V and 6 from J; bases not matched to a gene: 14. The CDR3 loop reads CASSFPRDRGFSEQYF. CDR3 coding DNA: TGTGCCAGCAGCTTCCCCCGGGACAGGGGCTTCTCCGAGCAGTACTTC.

The chain couples TRBV5-4 to TRBJ2-6, with TRBD1 matching over 7 bases. The trim removed 6 bases at V and 1 base at J, leaving 13 bases unmatched. CDR1 SGHNT and CDR2 YYREEE come from the germline V gene (reference sequence). This CDR3 is built from 18 residues. CDR3: CASIDRDRRSSGANVLTF. CDR3 nucleotide sequence: TGTGCCAGCATCGACCGGGACAGAAGATCTTCTGGGGCCAACGTCCTGACTTTC.

There are many counts of this clonotype. This sequence joins TRBV5-1 and TRBJ1-2; possible D gene TRBD1, 6 bases. V lost 5 bases, J lost 4 bases, and 15 bases lay in between. This CDR3 is 14 amino acids long. CDR1 is SGHRS, CDR2 YFSETQ, per germline. The CDR3 here is CASSKMGHSYGYTF. CDR3 coding DNA: TGCGCCAGCAGTAAAATGGGACATTCCTATGGCTACACCTTC.

To note about this clonotype: The junction departs from germline at one end; a sequencing error may be responsible. This chain uses TRBV5-1 with TRBJ1-1; D not certain. Germline CDR1 reads SGHRS; CDR2 reads YFSETQ. The CDR3 extends over 13 amino acids. The CDR3 spells CASSLFLNTEAFF. The CDR3 DNA reads TGTGCCAGCAGCTTGTTCCTGAACACTGAAGCTTTCTTT.

The chain joins TRBV20-1 to TRBJ2-2; 9 bases line up with TRBD1. This CDR3 contains 16 residues. V shed 0 bases and J 5 bases; nucleotides not matched to a gene: 7. The germline gives CDR1 DFQATT, CDR2 SNEGSKA (reference sequence). CDR3 DNA: TGCAGTGCTAGAGATGGGGACAGGGCCGGTACCGGGGAGCTGTTTTTT. Translated: CSARDGDRAGTGELFF.